This TCR beta chain was recorded in a study of blood T cell repertoires in COVID-19. V gave up 2 bases and J gave up 3 bases, with 22 bases separating them. The germline CDR1 and CDR2 sequences are SEHNR and FQNEAQ (reference sequence). The length of the CDR3 is 19 residues. This table comes from immunoSEQ multiplex PCR, and its TCRdb copy is limited to in-frame clones, with some not included. Of fewer than 250,000 clones in the sample, 80% to 90% were seen once. This clone was found once. People in the exposed group encountered a COVID-19 case within 2 weeks before entering the study. What was sequenced was PBMCs or T cells enriched from blood (not recorded which). The receptor was derived from a woman in her thirties or forties who had been exposed to COVID-19. This sequence joins TRBV7-9 and TRBJ2-2, with a possible D match to TRBD2 (5 bases). This CDR3 is CASSLRDFWQKGYTGELFF. Here the CDR3 DNA reads TGTGCCAGCAGCTTACGGGATTTCTGGCAGAAAGGGTACACCGGGGAGCTGTTTTTT.